This T cell receptor beta chain derives from a study of blood T cells in healthy people across ages. V lost 2 bases to trimming and J lost 0 bases; unmatched junction nucleotides: 3. The CDR3 has 17 amino acids. The germline gives CDR1 SEHNR, CDR2 FQNEAQ (reference sequence). Remarks on this clonotype: Its antigen is not known.

Study results and caveats: Among long-lived donors, naive CD4+ cells were more numerous and diversity higher than in aged donors.

Alongside a J-beta primer mix, a sample-barcoded 5' primer served in a second PCR lasting about 7 to 12 cycles. Every sample gave at least 2.5 million paired-end reads containing CDR3. One entry per CDR3 protein results from TCRdb running MiXCR on the 5' RACE reads. The sample comprises approximately 850,000 distinct CDR3 sequences, 58% of which are singletons, and around 20% rests with the top ten. Sequencing was carried out using blood. The TCR was taken from a man aged 30-40 years in good health. The rearrangement joins TRBV7-9 to TRBJ2-6, with 8 positions matching TRBD2. DNA of the CDR3: TGTGCCAGCAGCTTACCGGGGGGGACCTCTGGGGCCAACGTCCTGACTTTC. It is translated as CASSLPGGTSGANVLTF.